This entry concerns a single TCR beta chain. The record originates from a study of blood T cell repertoires in COVID-19. This study enrolled people aged 18 to 89 from about 26 US geographic areas. Participants reported their clinical history, and cohort assignment relied on those reports. For recovered donors of Cohort 3, there were two negative PCRs, clearance, or symptom resolution. V lost 7 bases, J lost 6 bases, and 15 bases lay in between. Looked up from germline, CDR1 is MNHEY and CDR2 is SMNVEV (reference sequence). The CDR3 contains 14 residues. Study processing details: Reference gene primer amplification yielded estimated nucleated cell counts. TCRdb's copy holds only in-frame clones and misses some; the assay was immunoSEQ multiplex PCR. Clone size and V and J calls were adopted from that table, with D and trimming inferred from the DNA. Of 220,000 or so clones listed, 82% are singletons.

This clonotype was sampled from a woman between 55 and 75 years old who had recovered from COVID-19. The V and J genes are TRBV27 and TRBJ1-4; D may be TRBD1 (5 bases). The sequenced sample was PBMCs or T cells enriched from blood (not recorded which). The CDR3 protein is CASTPQGGYEKLFF. For the CDR3, the DNA is TGTGCCAGCACACCTCAGGGAGGGTATGAAAAACTGTTTTTT. Drawing the rest from reference TRBV27 and TRBJ1-4, the complete variable domain is EAQVTQNPRYLITVTGKKLTVTCSQNMNHEYMSWYRQDPGLGLRQIYYSMNVEVTDKGDVPEGYKVSRKEKRNFPLILESPSPNQTSLYFCASTPQGGYEKLFFGSGTQLSVL.